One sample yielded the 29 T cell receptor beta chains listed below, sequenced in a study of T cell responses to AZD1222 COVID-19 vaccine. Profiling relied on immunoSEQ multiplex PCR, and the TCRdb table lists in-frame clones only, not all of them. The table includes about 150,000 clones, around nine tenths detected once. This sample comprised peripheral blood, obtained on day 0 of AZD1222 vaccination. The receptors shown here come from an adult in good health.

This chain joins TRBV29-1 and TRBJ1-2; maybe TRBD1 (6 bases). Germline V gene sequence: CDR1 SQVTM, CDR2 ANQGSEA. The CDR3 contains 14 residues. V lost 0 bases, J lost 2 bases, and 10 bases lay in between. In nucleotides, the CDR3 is TGCAGCGTTGAAGAGGGACAAAGGAACTATGGCTACACCTTC. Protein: CSVEEGQRNYGYTF. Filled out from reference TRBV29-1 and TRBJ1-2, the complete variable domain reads SAVISQKPSRDICQRGTSLTIQCQVDSQVTMMFWYRQQPGQSLTLIATANQGSEATYESGFVIDKFPISRPNLTFSTLTVSNMSPEDSSIYLCSVEEGQRNYGYTFGSGTRLTVV.

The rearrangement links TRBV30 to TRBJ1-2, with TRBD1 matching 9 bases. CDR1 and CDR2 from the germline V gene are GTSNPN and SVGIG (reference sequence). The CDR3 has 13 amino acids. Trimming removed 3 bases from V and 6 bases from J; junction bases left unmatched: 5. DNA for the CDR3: TGTGCCTGGAGGATGACAGGGGGAGATGGCTACACCTTC. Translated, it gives CAWRMTGGDGYTF.

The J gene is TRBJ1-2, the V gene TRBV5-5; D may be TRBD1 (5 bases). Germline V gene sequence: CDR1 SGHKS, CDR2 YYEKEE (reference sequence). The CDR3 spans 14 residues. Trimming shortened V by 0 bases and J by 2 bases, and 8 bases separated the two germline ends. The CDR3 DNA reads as TGTGCCAGCAGCTTGGGACGGGGGAACTATGGCTACACCTTC. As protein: CASSLGRGNYGYTF.

Here the CDR3 DNA reads TGTGCCAGCAGTCCACAGGGGGCGCTGAATGAGCAGTTCTTC. Encoded protein: CASSPQGALNEQFF. V is TRBV28 and J is TRBJ2-1; 9 bases are shared with TRBD1. This CDR3 contains 14 residues. CDR1 is MDHEN, CDR2 SYDVKM, per germline. V dropped 5 bases and J dropped 7; count of bases not matched to a gene: 6.

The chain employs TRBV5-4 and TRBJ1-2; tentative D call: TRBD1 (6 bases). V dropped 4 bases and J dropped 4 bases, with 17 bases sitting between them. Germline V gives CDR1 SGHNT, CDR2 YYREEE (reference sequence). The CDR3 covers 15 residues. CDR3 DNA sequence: TGTGCCAGCAGCCCCCTGGGGGGCTACACCTATGGCTACACCTTC. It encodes CASSPLGGYTYGYTF.

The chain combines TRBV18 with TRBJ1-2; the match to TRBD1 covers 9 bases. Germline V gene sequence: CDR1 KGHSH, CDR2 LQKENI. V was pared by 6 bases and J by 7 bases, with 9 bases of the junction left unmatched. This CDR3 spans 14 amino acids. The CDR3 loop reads CASSYEQGAPGYTF. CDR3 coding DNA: TGTGCCAGCTCGTATGAACAGGGGGCCCCTGGCTACACCTTC. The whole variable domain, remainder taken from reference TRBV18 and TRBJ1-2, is NAGVMQNPRHLVRRRGQEARLRCSPMKGHSHVYWYRQLPEEGLKFMVYLQKENIIDESGMPKERFSAEFPKEGPSILRIQQVVRGDSAAYFCASSYEQGAPGYTFGSGTRLTVV.

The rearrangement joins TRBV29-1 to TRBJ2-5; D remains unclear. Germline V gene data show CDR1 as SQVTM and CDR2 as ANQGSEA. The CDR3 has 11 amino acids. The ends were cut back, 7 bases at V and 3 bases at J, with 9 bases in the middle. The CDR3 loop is CSGWTKETQYF. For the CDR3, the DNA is TGCAGCGGGTGGACCAAAGAGACCCAGTACTTC.

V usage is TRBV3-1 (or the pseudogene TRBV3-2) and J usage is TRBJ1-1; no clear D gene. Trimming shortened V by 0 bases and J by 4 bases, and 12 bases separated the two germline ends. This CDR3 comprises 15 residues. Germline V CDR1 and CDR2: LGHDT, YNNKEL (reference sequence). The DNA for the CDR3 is TGTGCCAGCAGCCAAGAAGACGTACACATCACTGAAGCTTTCTTT. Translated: CASSQEDVHITEAFF.

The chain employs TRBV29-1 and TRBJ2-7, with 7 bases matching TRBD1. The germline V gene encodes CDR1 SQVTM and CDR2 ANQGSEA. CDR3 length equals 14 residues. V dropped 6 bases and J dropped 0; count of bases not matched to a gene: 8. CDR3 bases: TGCAGCGTAGTCGACAGGGAGAGCTCCTACGAGCAGTACTTC. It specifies CSVVDRESSYEQYF.

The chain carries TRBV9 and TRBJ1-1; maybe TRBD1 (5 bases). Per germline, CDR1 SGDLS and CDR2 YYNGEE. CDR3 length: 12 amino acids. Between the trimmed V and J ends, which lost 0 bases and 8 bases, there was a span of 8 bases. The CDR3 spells CASSVDPGEAFF. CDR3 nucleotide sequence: TGTGCCAGCAGCGTAGACCCAGGGGAAGCTTTCTTT.

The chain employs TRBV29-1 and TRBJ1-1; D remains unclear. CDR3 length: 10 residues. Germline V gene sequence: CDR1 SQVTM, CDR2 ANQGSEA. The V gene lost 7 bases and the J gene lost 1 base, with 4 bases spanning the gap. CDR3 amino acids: CSAANTEAFF. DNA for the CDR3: TGCAGCGCTGCGAACACTGAAGCTTTCTTT. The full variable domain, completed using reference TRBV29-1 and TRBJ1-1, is SAVISQKPSRDICQRGTSLTIQCQVDSQVTMMFWYRQQPGQSLTLIATANQGSEATYESGFVIDKFPISRPNLTFSTLTVSNMSPEDSSIYLCSAANTEAFFGQGTRLTVV.

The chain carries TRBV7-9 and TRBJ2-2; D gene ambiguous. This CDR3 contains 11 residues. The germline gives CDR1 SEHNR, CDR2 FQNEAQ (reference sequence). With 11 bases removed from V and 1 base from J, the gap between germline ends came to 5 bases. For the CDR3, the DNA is TGTGCCTGCGGGAACACCGGGGAGCTGTTTTTT. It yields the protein CACGNTGELFF.

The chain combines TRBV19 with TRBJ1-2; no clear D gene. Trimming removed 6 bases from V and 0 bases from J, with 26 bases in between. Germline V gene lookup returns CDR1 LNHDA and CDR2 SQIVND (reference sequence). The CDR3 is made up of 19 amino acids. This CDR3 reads CASRPSPGESGVTNYGYTF. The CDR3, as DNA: TGTGCCAGTAGACCCTCCCCAGGAGAGAGCGGGGTAACTAACTATGGCTACACCTTC.

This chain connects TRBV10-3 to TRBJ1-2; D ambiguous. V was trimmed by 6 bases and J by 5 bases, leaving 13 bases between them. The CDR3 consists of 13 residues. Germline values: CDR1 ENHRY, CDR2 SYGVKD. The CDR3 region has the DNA TGTGCCATCAGGGACTCCGGTGGGTATGGCTACACCTTC. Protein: CAIRDSGGYGYTF.

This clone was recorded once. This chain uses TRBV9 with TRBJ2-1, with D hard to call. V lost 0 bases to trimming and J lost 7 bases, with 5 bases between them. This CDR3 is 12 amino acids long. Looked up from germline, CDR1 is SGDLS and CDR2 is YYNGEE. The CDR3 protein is CASSVDHNEQFF. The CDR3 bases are TGTGCCAGCAGCGTAGACCATAATGAGCAGTTCTTC.

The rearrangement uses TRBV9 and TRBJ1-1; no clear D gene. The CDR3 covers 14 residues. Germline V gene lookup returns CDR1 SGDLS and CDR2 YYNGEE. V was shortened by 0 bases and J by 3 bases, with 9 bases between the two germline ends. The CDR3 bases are TGTGCCAGCAGCGTAGAGAGTTTTGACACTGAAGCTTTCTTT. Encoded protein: CASSVESFDTEAFF.

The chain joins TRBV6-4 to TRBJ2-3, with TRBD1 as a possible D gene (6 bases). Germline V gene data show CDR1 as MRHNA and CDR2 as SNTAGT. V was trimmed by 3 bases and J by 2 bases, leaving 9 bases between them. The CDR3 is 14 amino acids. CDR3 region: CASSEGDNTDTQYF. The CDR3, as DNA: TGTGCCAGCAGTGAGGGGGACAACACAGATACGCAGTATTTT.

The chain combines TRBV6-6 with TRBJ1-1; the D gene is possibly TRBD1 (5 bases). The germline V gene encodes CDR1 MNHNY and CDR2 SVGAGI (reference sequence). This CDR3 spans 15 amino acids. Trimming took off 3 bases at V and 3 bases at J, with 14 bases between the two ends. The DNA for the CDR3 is TGTGCCAGCAGTTATGATAAGGGGTGGGACACTGAAGCTTTCTTT. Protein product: CASSYDKGWDTEAFF.

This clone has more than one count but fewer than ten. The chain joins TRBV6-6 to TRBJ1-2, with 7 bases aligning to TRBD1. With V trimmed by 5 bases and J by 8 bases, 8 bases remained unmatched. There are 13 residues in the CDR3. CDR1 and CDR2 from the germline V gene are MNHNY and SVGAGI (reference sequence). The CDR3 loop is CASSVDRSVGYTF. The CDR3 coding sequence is TGTGCCAGCAGTGTGGACAGGTCCGTAGGCTACACCTTC.

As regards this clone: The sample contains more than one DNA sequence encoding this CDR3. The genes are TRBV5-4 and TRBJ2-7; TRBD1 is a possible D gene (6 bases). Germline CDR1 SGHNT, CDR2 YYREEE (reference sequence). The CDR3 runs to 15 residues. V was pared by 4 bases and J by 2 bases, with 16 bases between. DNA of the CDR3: TGTGCCAGCAGCCAACCCGGGCCAGGGGCCTACGAGCAGTACTTC. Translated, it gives CASSQPGPGAYEQYF.

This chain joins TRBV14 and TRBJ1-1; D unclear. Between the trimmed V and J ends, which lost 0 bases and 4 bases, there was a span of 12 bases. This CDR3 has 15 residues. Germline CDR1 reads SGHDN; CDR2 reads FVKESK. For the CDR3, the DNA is TGTGCCAGCAGCCAAGAAGGGATCAGAGTCACTGAAGCTTTCTTT. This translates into CASSQEGIRVTEAFF.

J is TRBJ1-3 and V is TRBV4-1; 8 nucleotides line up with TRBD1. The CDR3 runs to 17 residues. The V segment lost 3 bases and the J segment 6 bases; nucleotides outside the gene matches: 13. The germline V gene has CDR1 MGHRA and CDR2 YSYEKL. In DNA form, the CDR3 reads TGCGCCAGCAGCCATCCATCCGGGACAGGTTTGACAAACACCATATATTTT. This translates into CASSHPSGTGLTNTIYF.

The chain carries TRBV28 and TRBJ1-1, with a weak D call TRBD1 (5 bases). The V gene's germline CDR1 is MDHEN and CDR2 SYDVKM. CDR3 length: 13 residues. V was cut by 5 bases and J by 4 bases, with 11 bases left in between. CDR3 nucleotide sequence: TGTGCCAGCAGTAGTACAGGTTCCACTGAAGCTTTCTTT. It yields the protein CASSSTGSTEAFF.

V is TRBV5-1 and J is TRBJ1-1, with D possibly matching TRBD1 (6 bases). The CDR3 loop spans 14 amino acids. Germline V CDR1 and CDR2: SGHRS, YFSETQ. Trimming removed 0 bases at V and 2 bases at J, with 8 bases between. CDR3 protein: CASSLAQGNTEAFF. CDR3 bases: TGCGCCAGCAGCTTGGCACAGGGTAACACTGAAGCTTTCTTT.

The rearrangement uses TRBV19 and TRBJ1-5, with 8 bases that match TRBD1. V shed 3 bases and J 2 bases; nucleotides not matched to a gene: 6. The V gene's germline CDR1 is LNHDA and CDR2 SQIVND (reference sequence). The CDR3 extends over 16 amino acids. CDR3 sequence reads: CASSIPRGPGNQPQHF. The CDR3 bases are TGTGCCAGTAGTATTCCCAGGGGGCCGGGCAATCAGCCCCAGCATTTT.

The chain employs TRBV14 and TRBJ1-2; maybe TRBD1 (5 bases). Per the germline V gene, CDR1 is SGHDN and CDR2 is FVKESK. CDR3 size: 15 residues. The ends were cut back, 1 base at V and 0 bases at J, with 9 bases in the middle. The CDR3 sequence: CASSQVGGTNYGYTF. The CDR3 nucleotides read TGTGCCAGCAGCCAAGTGGGGGGGACTAACTATGGCTACACCTTC.

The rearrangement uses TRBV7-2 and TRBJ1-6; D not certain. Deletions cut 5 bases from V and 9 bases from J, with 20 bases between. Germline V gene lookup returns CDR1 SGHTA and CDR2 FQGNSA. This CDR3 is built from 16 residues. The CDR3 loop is CASSIPPGPSGSPLHF. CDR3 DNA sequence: TGTGCCAGCAGCATCCCCCCAGGTCCCTCGGGTTCACCCCTCCACTTT.

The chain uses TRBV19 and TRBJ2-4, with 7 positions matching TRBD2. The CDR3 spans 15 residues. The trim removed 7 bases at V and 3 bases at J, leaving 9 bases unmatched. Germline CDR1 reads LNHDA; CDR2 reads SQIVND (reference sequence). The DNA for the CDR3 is TGTGCCAGTACCGTGGGGGGGTACGGCAAAAACATTCAGTACTTC. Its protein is CASTVGGYGKNIQYF.

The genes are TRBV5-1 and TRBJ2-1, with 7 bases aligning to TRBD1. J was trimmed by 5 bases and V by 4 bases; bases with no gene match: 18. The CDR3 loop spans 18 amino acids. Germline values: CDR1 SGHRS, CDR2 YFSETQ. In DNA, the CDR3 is TGCGCCAGCAGCGCCGACCGACAGGGCCCACGTTACGACAATGAGCAGTTCTTC. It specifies CASSADRQGPRYDNEQFF.